Many counts were recorded for the clone carrying this T cell receptor beta chain. Germline V gene lookup returns CDR1 KGHSH and CDR2 LQKENI. This CDR3 contains 16 residues. V gave up 3 bases and J gave up 5 bases, with 16 bases separating them. These data belong to a study of T cells in Graves' hyperthyroidism and ophthalmopathy. Not enrolled were patients with uncontrolled infection, other autoimmune disease, pregnancy or lactation. Amplification of TCR beta CDR3 regions used RNA as the template. HTBI primers were used for first-round RT-PCR of the TCR CDR3. TCRdb reprocessed the multiplex PCR reads with MiXCR, giving one entry per CDR3 protein. The repertoire consists of approximately 320,000 distinct CDR3 sequences, with roughly 15% occurring once and the leading ten covering approximately 31%.

The source material was blood. The chain carries TRBV18 and TRBJ2-2; possible D gene TRBD2, 5 bases. The TCR was taken from a young man with Graves' hyperthyroidism. This CDR3 is CASSPNSDRRTGELFF. The CDR3 DNA is TGTGCCAGCTCACCGAATAGCGACCGTCGGACCGGGGAGCTGTTTTTT.